The TCR beta chain described here comes from a study of neoadjuvant anti-PD-1 for oral cavity cancer. Study details: Patients mostly received three to four biweekly nivolumab doses at 3 mg/kg before surgery. Patients without progression got a fourth dose around day 43.

Some clones are missing from TCRdb's copy, which holds only in-frame ones; the method was immunoSEQ multiplex PCR. The sample lists around 81,000 clones, more than 80% occurring once. The patients had HPV-negative, locally advanced oral cavity squamous cell carcinoma. No culture or expansion preceded analysis of these blood cells. Trimming at V came to 0 bases and at J to 2 bases, leaving 7 bases not matched to a gene. Per germline, CDR1 SQVTM and CDR2 ANQGSEA. The CDR3 is 16 amino acids. The starting material was PBMCs, obtained before nivolumab (anti-PD-1) treatment. The receptor's source is a person between 40 and 85 years old with oral cavity squamous cell carcinoma. V and J are TRBV29-1 and TRBJ2-7, with 10 positions matching TRBD1. The CDR3 region has the DNA TGCAGCGTTGAAGAAATTCGGACAGGGGGGACCTACGAGCAGTACTTC. Its translation is CSVEEIRTGGTYEQYF.